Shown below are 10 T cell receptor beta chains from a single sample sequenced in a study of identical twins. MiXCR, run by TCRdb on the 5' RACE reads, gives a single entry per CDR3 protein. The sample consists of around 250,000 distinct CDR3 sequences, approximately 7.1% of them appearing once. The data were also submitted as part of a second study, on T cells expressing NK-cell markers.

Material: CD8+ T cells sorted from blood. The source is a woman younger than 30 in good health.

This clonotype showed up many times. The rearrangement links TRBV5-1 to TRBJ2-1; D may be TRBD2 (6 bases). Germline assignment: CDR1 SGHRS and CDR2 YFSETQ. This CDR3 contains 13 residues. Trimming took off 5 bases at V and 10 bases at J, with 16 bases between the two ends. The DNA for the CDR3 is TGCGCCAGCAGGATCTGGGGTCGGGGGGAGCAGTTCTTC. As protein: CASRIWGRGEQFF.

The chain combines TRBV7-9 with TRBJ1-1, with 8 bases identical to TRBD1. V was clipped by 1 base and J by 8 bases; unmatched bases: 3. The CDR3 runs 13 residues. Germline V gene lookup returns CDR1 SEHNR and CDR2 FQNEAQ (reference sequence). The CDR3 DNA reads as TGTGCCAGCAGCTTAGGAGGGGACAGGGAAGCTTTCTTT. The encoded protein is CASSLGGDREAFF.

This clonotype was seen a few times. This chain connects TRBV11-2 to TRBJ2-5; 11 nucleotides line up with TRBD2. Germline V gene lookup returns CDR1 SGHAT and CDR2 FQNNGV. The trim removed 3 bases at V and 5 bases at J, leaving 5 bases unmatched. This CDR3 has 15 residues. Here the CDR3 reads CASSFLAGGRETQYF. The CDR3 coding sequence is TGTGCCAGCAGCTTTTTAGCGGGAGGGCGGGAGACCCAGTACTTC.

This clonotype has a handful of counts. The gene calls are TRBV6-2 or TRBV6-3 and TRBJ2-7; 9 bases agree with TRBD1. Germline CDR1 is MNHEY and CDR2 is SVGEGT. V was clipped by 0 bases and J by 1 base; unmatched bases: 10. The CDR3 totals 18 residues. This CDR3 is CASSYSTLRGTGSYEQYF. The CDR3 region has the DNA TGTGCCAGCAGTTACTCGACATTAAGAGGGACAGGGTCCTACGAGCAGTACTTC.

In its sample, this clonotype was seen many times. The CDR3 coding sequence is TGTGCCAGCAGTCGACAAGAGACCCAGTACTTC. This sequence encodes CASSRQETQYF. This rearrangement joins TRBV7-6 to TRBJ2-5; D not certain. This CDR3 is built from 11 residues. V was cut by 6 bases and J by 2 bases, with 4 bases left in between. Germline V gene lookup returns CDR1 SGHVS and CDR2 FNYEAQ.

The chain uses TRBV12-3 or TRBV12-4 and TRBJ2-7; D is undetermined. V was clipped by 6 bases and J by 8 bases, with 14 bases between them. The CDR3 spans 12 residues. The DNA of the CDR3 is TGTGCCAGCAGCCCTGCCCCTTCCAAGCAGTACTTC. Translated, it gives CASSPAPSKQYF.

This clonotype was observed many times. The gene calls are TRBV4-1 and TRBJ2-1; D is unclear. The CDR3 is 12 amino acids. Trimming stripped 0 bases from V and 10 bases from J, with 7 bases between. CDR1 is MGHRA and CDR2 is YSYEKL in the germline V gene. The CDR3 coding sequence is TGCGCCAGCAGCCAAGATGCCAGCGAGCAGTTCTTC. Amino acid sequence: CASSQDASEQFF.

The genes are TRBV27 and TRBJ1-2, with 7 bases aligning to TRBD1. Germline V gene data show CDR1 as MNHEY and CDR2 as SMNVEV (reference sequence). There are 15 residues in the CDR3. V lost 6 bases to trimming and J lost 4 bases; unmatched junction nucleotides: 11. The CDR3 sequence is CASSLLNTGAYGYTF. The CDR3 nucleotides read TGTGCCAGCAGCCTATTAAACACAGGGGCCTATGGCTACACCTTC.

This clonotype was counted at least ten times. The CDR3 loop reads CASRPGGFNTEAFF. CDR3 DNA sequence: TGTGCCAGCCGCCCAGGGGGATTCAACACTGAAGCTTTCTTT. The chain uses TRBV6-1 and TRBJ1-1; 7 bases align to TRBD1. This CDR3 has 14 residues. The V segment lost 8 bases and the J segment 2 bases; nucleotides outside the gene matches: 8. The V gene's germline CDR1 is MNHNS and CDR2 SASEGT.

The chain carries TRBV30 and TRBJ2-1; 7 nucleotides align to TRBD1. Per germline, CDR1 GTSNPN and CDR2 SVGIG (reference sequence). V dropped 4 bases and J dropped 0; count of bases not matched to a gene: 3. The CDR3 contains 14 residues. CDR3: CAWIRDSSYNEQFF. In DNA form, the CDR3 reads TGTGCCTGGATTAGGGACAGCTCCTACAATGAGCAGTTCTTC.